The sequence of this TCR beta chain was determined in a study of blood T cells in healthy people across ages. Turning to the study itself: Every two T cells gave about one barcoded beta molecule via template switching.

The germline gives CDR1 SGHVS, CDR2 FNYEAQ. The length of the CDR3 is 12 residues. V was trimmed by 5 bases and J by 8 bases, leaving 12 bases between them. Together with a sample-barcoded 5' primer, a J-beta primer mix was included in a second PCR lasting 7 to 11 cycles. No fewer than 3 million CDR3-containing paired-end reads came from each sample. In TCRdb, the 5' RACE reads were re-called with MiXCR into one record per CDR3 protein. The profile shows approximately 1,000,000 distinct CDR3 sequences, about two fifths of them singletons. The chain employs TRBV7-6 and TRBJ2-5; tentatively, D is TRBD2 (6 bases). This TCR came from a man between 18 and 35 years old in good health. Material for sequencing was blood. The CDR3 loop reads CASSQEGRTQYF. CDR3 bases: TGTGCCAGCAGCCAGGAGGGGAGAACCCAGTACTTC.